These 13 T cell receptor beta chains were sequenced from one sample in a study of blood T cell repertoires in COVID-19. TCRdb keeps only in-frame clones here, not all; method: immunoSEQ multiplex PCR. This sample yields over 130,000 clones, of which around 89% are seen a single time; around 2.3% belongs to the top ten. The sample was peripheral blood. These receptors all come from a human donor with COVID-19, enrolled during active disease. The donor label of this sample is uncertain.

The chain has TRBV2 and TRBJ2-7; TRBD2 matches at 12 bases. This CDR3 has 12 amino acids. The V segment lost 8 bases and the J segment 5 bases; nucleotides outside the gene matches: 1. The germline gives CDR1 SNHLY, CDR2 FYNNEI. As DNA, the CDR3 is TGTGCCAGCTCTAGCGGGAGGGACGAGCAGTACTTC. Encoded protein: CASSSGRDEQYF.

This chain connects TRBV29-1 to TRBJ2-7, with 10 bases identical to TRBD2. There are 14 residues in the CDR3. The V gene end was trimmed by 6 bases and the J gene end by 7 bases; junction bases not matched to a gene: 12. The germline gives CDR1 SQVTM, CDR2 ANQGSEA. CDR3 residues: CSVVESGRAGEQYF. CDR3 bases: TGCAGCGTGGTGGAAAGCGGGAGGGCCGGGGAGCAGTACTTC.

This clone was counted between two and nine times. The V and J genes are TRBV27 and TRBJ1-6, with D possibly TRBD1 on 6 matching bases. The germline CDR1 and CDR2 sequences are MNHEY and SMNVEV (reference sequence). This CDR3 has 16 amino acids. Trimming left V 5 bases short and J 7 bases short, with 18 bases between. The CDR3 DNA sequence: TGTGCCAGCAGTCCGACCGGGGGGGCCGTAAATTCACCCCTCCACTTT. This encodes CASSPTGGAVNSPLHF.

The chain combines TRBV18 with TRBJ2-1, with TRBD2 identical over 8 bases. The V gene end was trimmed by 3 bases and the J gene end by 0 bases; junction bases not matched to a gene: 1. The length of the CDR3 is 15 residues. Germline V lookup: CDR1 KGHSH, CDR2 LQKENI. In DNA form, the CDR3 reads TGTGCCAGCTCACCCAGCGGGAGCTCCTACAATGAGCAGTTCTTC. This encodes CASSPSGSSYNEQFF.

The CDR3 DNA follows: TGTGCCAGCAGTTTTGGACAGGCTTCCAATGAGCAGTTCTTC. Translating gives CASSFGQASNEQFF. The genes are TRBV2 and TRBJ2-1; 7 positions agree with TRBD1. V trimming: 5 bases; J trimming: 6 bases; junction bases outside the gene matches: 7. Germline V gene data show CDR1 as SNHLY and CDR2 as FYNNEI. This CDR3 comprises 14 residues.

The chain is built from TRBV29-1 and TRBJ1-6, with D possibly TRBD1 on 6 matching bases. CDR1 is SQVTM, CDR2 ANQGSEA, per germline. V lost 6 bases and J 9 bases, leaving 15 bases between the germline ends. The CDR3 totals 13 residues. This chain's CDR3 is CSVSGDGISPLHF. CDR3 coding DNA: TGCAGCGTGTCAGGGGACGGTATTTCACCCCTCCACTTT.

The chain joins TRBV5-1 to TRBJ2-3; TRBD2 aligns across 7 bases. The CDR3 consists of 13 residues. V gave up 4 bases and J gave up 6 bases; unmatched junction bases: 5. Germline V CDR1 and CDR2: SGHRS, YFSETQ. The CDR3 reads CASSETGGDTQYF. CDR3 nucleotide sequence: TGCGCCAGCAGCGAGACGGGAGGTGATACGCAGTATTTT.

The chain employs TRBV18 and TRBJ2-7; 9 positions agree with TRBD1. The ends lost 4 bases at V and 5 bases at J; junction bases unmatched: 6. This CDR3 is built from 14 residues. CDR1 and CDR2 (germline): KGHSH, LQKENI. DNA of the CDR3: TGTGCCAGCTCACGACAGGGGGTGGAGAACGAGCAGTACTTC. Protein: CASSRQGVENEQYF.

This chain joins TRBV25-1 and TRBJ2-7; D is possibly TRBD1 (5 bases). The CDR3 runs 12 residues. The germline gives CDR1 MGHDK, CDR2 SYGVNS. Trimming left V 4 bases short and J 3 bases short, with 7 bases between. The CDR3 spells CASSGTFYEQYF. The DNA of the CDR3 is TGTGCCAGCAGTGGGACATTCTACGAGCAGTACTTC.

V gene TRBV9 combines with J gene TRBJ1-4; weak D call: TRBD1 (6 bases). From germline, CDR1 is SGDLS and CDR2 YYNGEE. The CDR3 covers 18 residues. V was trimmed by 2 bases and J by 1 base, leaving 18 bases between them. The CDR3 reads CASSVSPGQMGTNEKLFF. CDR3 in DNA: TGTGCCAGCAGCGTCTCCCCCGGACAGATGGGAACTAATGAAAAACTGTTTTTT. Filled out from reference TRBV9 and TRBJ1-4, the complete variable domain reads DSGVTQTPKHLITATGQRVTLRCSPRSGDLSVYWYQQSLDQGLQFLIQYYNGEERAKGNILERFSAQQFPDLHSELNLSSLELGDSALYFCASSVSPGQMGTNEKLFFGSGTQLSVL.

The V gene is TRBV3-1 (or the pseudogene TRBV3-2), the J gene TRBJ2-1; D gene ambiguous. Trimming took off 5 bases at V and 6 bases at J, with 5 bases between the two ends. The CDR3 is made up of 11 amino acids. Germline CDR1 and CDR2: LGHDT and YNNKEL (reference sequence). In DNA form, the CDR3 reads TGTGCCAGCAGCTACAGCAATGAGCAGTTCTTC. This codes for CASSYSNEQFF.

This clone was seen just once. CDR3 amino acids: CASRGQPNQPQHF. The CDR3 nucleotides are TGTGCCAGCCGGGGACAGCCCAATCAGCCCCAGCATTTT. V gene TRBV6-5 combines with J gene TRBJ1-5; 7 nucleotides match TRBD1. Trimming cost V 8 bases and J 3 bases; bases outside gene matches: 4. The germline V gene encodes CDR1 MNHEY and CDR2 SVGAGI. This CDR3 is 13 amino acids long.

This clone was picked up one time. The rearrangement uses TRBV5-4 and TRBJ1-2; D gene unclear. The CDR3 runs 15 residues. CDR1 and CDR2 (germline): SGHNT, YYREEE (reference sequence). Trimming cost V 3 bases and J 3 bases, with 15 bases left between them. The CDR3 here is CASSSYTGMDYGYTF. The CDR3 DNA sequence: TGTGCCAGCAGCTCCTACACGGGAATGGACTATGGCTACACCTTC.